A selection of T cell receptor beta chains follows, all from one sample in a study of human CD8 memory T cell subsets. One entry per CDR3 protein, without DNA, is what TCRdb gives after re-calling the 5' RACE reads. The sample table sets out approximately 11,000 distinct CDR3 sequences. Source material: CD8+ T cells from PBMCs. These receptors came from a human donor in good health. The CDR3 runs from the conserved cysteine through the conserved F or W. A clone size is listed for some rows: how often the clone was seen (once, few, many), or a class if it is expanded.

CDR3 length: 15
J gene: TRBJ1-2
V gene: TRBV28
clone size: NA
CDR3 protein: CASSSGREGGHGYTF

CDR3 length: 14
J gene: TRBJ2-3
V gene: TRBV5-5
clone size: NA
CDR3 protein: CASSFWDGTDTQYF

CDR3 length: 14
J gene: TRBJ2-7
V gene: TRBV11-2
clone size: NA
CDR3 protein: CASSLRTAAYEQYF

CDR3 length: 14
J gene: TRBJ2-7
V gene: TRBV30
clone size: NA
CDR3 protein: CAWSVGTSVYEQYF

CDR3 length: 12
J gene: TRBJ2-5
V gene: TRBV25-1
clone size: medium-sized
CDR3 protein: CASSEVLGAQYF

CDR3 length: 14
J gene: TRBJ2-7
V gene: TRBV28
clone size: NA
CDR3 protein: CASSLWGRIYEQYF

CDR3 length: 15
J gene: TRBJ2-5
V gene: TRBV28
clone size: NA
CDR3 protein: CASTSTSRGHETQYF

CDR3 length: 12
J gene: TRBJ1-2
V gene: TRBV29-1
clone size: NA
CDR3 protein: CSVETGNYGYTF

CDR3 length: 12
J gene: TRBJ2-7
V gene: TRBV28
clone size: medium-sized
CDR3 protein: CASSPDSYEQYF

CDR3 length: 15
J gene: TRBJ2-5
V gene: TRBV28
clone size: NA
CDR3 protein: CASSLRGLPKETQYF

CDR3 length: 18
J gene: TRBJ2-3
V gene: TRBV24-1
clone size: medium-sized
CDR3 protein: CATSDFGGAEKGTDTQYF

CDR3 length: 13
J gene: TRBJ2-7
V gene: TRBV7-3
clone size: medium-sized
CDR3 protein: CASSLGTSGEQYF

CDR3 length: 13
J gene: TRBJ2-1
V gene: TRBV4-1
clone size: NA
CDR3 protein: CASSQERRNEQFF

CDR3 length: 15
J gene: TRBJ2-1
V gene: TRBV6-4
clone size: NA
CDR3 protein: CASRETEWELDEQFF

CDR3 length: 13
J gene: TRBJ1-1
V gene: TRBV29-1
clone size: NA
CDR3 protein: CSVADRVGSEAFF

CDR3 length: 16
J gene: TRBJ1-1
V gene: TRBV5-1
clone size: medium-sized
CDR3 protein: CASSRSPGHLDTEAFF

CDR3 length: 14
J gene: TRBJ2-1
V gene: TRBV6-2/TRBV6-3
clone size: medium-sized
CDR3 protein: CASSYRAGDNEQFF

CDR3 length: 11
J gene: TRBJ1-2
V gene: TRBV12-3/TRBV12-4
clone size: medium-sized
CDR3 protein: CASLRVNGYTF

CDR3 length: 20
J gene: TRBJ2-4
V gene: TRBV28
clone size: NA
CDR3 protein: CASSLIPRAGTYLAKNIQYF

CDR3 length: 12
J gene: TRBJ2-7
V gene: TRBV7-9
clone size: medium-sized
CDR3 protein: CASEGLTYEQYF

CDR3 length: 12
J gene: TRBJ1-5
V gene: TRBV4-2
clone size: NA
CDR3 protein: CASRTGNQPQHF

CDR3 length: 15
J gene: TRBJ1-2
V gene: TRBV4-1
clone size: NA
CDR3 protein: CASSQVDRATYGYTF

CDR3 length: 12
J gene: TRBJ2-3
V gene: TRBV5-4
clone size: NA
CDR3 protein: CASSFANGPQYF

CDR3 length: 12
J gene: TRBJ2-5
V gene: TRBV12-3/TRBV12-4
clone size: NA
CDR3 protein: CASSPGLGTQYF

CDR3 length: 15
J gene: TRBJ1-1
V gene: TRBV7-3
clone size: medium-sized
CDR3 protein: CASSLTGGMNTEAFF

CDR3 length: 14
J gene: TRBJ2-7
V gene: TRBV28
clone size: NA
CDR3 protein: CASSFSGIAYEQYF

CDR3 length: 13
J gene: TRBJ1-1
V gene: TRBV19
clone size: medium-sized
CDR3 protein: CASSIIGGTEAFF

CDR3 length: 14
J gene: TRBJ2-1
V gene: TRBV29-1
clone size: NA
CDR3 protein: CSVEGRSSYNEQFF

CDR3 length: 15
J gene: TRBJ2-3
V gene: TRBV20-1
clone size: NA
CDR3 protein: CSVPDLRDMIDTQYF

CDR3 length: 14
J gene: TRBJ2-1
V gene: TRBV6-2/TRBV6-3
clone size: NA
CDR3 protein: CASSMGSSYNEQFF

CDR3 length: 15
J gene: TRBJ2-7
V gene: TRBV3-1
clone size: NA
CDR3 protein: CASSQPTTGSHEQYF

CDR3 length: 14
J gene: TRBJ2-4
V gene: TRBV5-1
clone size: NA
CDR3 protein: CASSSRLPSDIQYF

CDR3 length: 15
J gene: TRBJ1-1
V gene: TRBV4-1
clone size: NA
CDR3 protein: CASSPTVGMNTEAFF

CDR3 length: 15
J gene: TRBJ2-4
V gene: TRBV5-1
clone size: NA
CDR3 protein: CASSAAWGLKNIQYF

CDR3 length: 16
J gene: TRBJ2-1
V gene: TRBV2
clone size: NA
CDR3 protein: CASKGLAEAFSNEQFF

CDR3 length: 14
J gene: TRBJ1-2
V gene: TRBV28
clone size: NA
CDR3 protein: CASSFEESNYGYTF

CDR3 length: 12
J gene: TRBJ1-2
V gene: TRBV6-6
clone size: NA
CDR3 protein: CASRREIYGYTF

CDR3 length: 13
J gene: TRBJ2-5
V gene: TRBV29-1
clone size: NA
CDR3 protein: CSAGDRGQATQYF

CDR3 length: 16
J gene: TRBJ2-1
V gene: TRBV4-3
clone size: NA
CDR3 protein: CASSQDLAGGPNEQFF

CDR3 length: 15
J gene: TRBJ2-1
V gene: TRBV19
clone size: NA
CDR3 protein: CASSEGTGPYNEQFF

CDR3 length: 14
J gene: TRBJ1-1
V gene: TRBV2
clone size: NA
CDR3 protein: CASSEAGQGFRAFF

CDR3 length: 18
J gene: TRBJ2-2
V gene: TRBV5-1
clone size: medium-sized
CDR3 protein: CASSLAGSLSSYAGELFF

CDR3 length: 12
J gene: TRBJ2-1
V gene: TRBV7-9
clone size: NA
CDR3 protein: CASSPGGGRQFF

CDR3 length: 15
J gene: TRBJ2-1
V gene: TRBV6-5
clone size: NA
CDR3 protein: CASSTSGGAHNEQFF

CDR3 length: 15
J gene: TRBJ2-3
V gene: TRBV4-1
clone size: NA
CDR3 protein: CASSQVVLGQVWQYF

CDR3 length: 17
J gene: TRBJ1-4
V gene: TRBV30
clone size: NA
CDR3 protein: CAWSVPGQGATNEKLFF

CDR3 length: 17
J gene: TRBJ2-3
V gene: TRBV6-6
clone size: NA
CDR3 protein: CASSYLVGEVGGLPQYF

CDR3 length: 14
J gene: TRBJ2-1
V gene: TRBV7-3
clone size: NA
CDR3 protein: CASSYDSSYNEQFF

CDR3 length: 16
J gene: TRBJ2-1
V gene: TRBV11-2
clone size: NA
CDR3 protein: CASSLGWRGKYNEQFF

CDR3 length: 15
J gene: TRBJ2-7
V gene: TRBV5-1
clone size: NA
CDR3 protein: CASSEGLAGGYEQYF